This TCR beta chain was identified during a study of regulatory T cells in long-lasting Graves disease. Study in general: Graves' patients, newly diagnosed, had taken antithyroid drugs under 3 months. Study-level points and caveats: The study found TRBV28, TRBJ1-2 and TRBJ2-5 favored in persistent disease. Possibly, too few samples lowered accuracy. Persistent patients shared more public clonotypes (about 2,700) than new patients (more than 900).

Time point meaning: newly diagnosed GD, antithyroid drugs for less than 3 months. Extracted RNA from PBMCs served as the source of the TCR library. CDR3 length: 15 amino acids. Through Arm-PCR of CDR3 regions and iRepertoire HTBI primers, TCR beta libraries were built. In TCRdb, the multiplex PCR reads were re-called with MiXCR into one record per CDR3 protein. The sample lists approximately 540,000 distinct CDR3 sequences; around 12% were seen once. The sample holds many counts of this clonotype. Its target is not known. One end of the junction does not line up with germline, which may come from a read error. This same sample was also taken into another study, of T cells in Graves' hyperthyroidism and ophthalmopathy.

This clonotype originated in a woman in her thirties with Graves disease. V is TRBV12-3 or TRBV12-4 and J is TRBJ2-1; D might be TRBD1 (5 bases). The input for sequencing was peripheral blood mononuclear cells (PBMCs), taken at new diagnosis, from a patient treated with antithyroid drugs. The CDR3: CASRLDRSSYNEQFF. The CDR3 region has the DNA TGTGCCAGCAGATTAGACAGAAGCTCCTACAATGAGCAGTTCTTC.